This is a list of T cell receptor beta chains from one sample in a study of OX40 agonist ivuxolimab in advanced cancers. Here immunoSEQ multiplex PCR was the method, and the copy in TCRdb shows in-frame clones only, minus some. The table has roughly 60,000 clones, around 80% seen once; the top ten hold around 2.1%. Sequenced material: CD4+ or CD8+ T cells sorted from blood, taken in a trial of the OX40 agonist ivuxolimab. These receptor sequences come from an adult with an advanced solid tumor such as melanoma, head and neck, liver or kidney cancer. Both conserved end residues are part of each CDR3.

j_call v_call cdr3_aa
TRBJ1-1 TRBV10-1 CASSEDPNTEAFF
TRBJ2-7 TRBV19 CASSIGGTFTYEQYF
TRBJ2-1 TRBV11-3 CASSDPSGGHNEQFF
TRBJ2-5 TRBV6-1 CASSEWRGWGQETQYF
TRBJ1-2 TRBV10-3 CAISESYRNYGYTF
TRBJ2-7 TRBV9 CASSVIAGGFDEQYF
TRBJ1-1 TRBV7-8 CASSFRTGQNTEAFF
TRBJ1-6 TRBV7-6 CASSLMGQGYNSPLHF
TRBJ1-4 TRBV29-1 CSVEDLSKKLFF
TRBJ2-3 TRBV7-3 CASSIKGPGATGADTQYF
TRBJ2-3 TRBV19 CASSPEARQASSTDTQYF
TRBJ2-5 TRBV5-4 CASSLSQTQETQYF
TRBJ1-2 TRBV10-2 CAIEDRAGYGYTF
TRBJ2-6 TRBV11-3 CASSPGDRWSSGANVLTF
TRBJ2-1 TRBV6-4 CASSVDLGSYNEQFF
TRBJ1-2 TRBV6-1 CASRDRRGGNYGYTF
TRBJ2-5 TRBV7-7 CASSPRTGRWETQYF
TRBJ2-3 TRBV5-1 CASSLGGGSDTQYF
TRBJ2-1 TRBV5-6 CASSLSKELAGENEQFF
TRBJ2-7 TRBV5-1 CASSRFSPGRTSTRVQYF
TRBJ1-1 TRBV7-6 CASSLNSLGLVTEAFF
TRBJ2-7 TRBV9 CASSSRGTDEQYF
TRBJ1-1 TRBV15 CATGRGGVGFAEAFF
TRBJ1-1 TRBV19 CASSIIPGQGSEAFF
TRBJ1-5 TRBV25-1 CASSGVYQPQHF
TRBJ1-3 TRBV18 CASSSLRGPTVAGNTIYF
TRBJ2-1 TRBV4-2 CASSQEITSGGSYNEQFF